Here is one T cell receptor beta chain with its context. The antigen remains unidentified. The data originate from a study of blood T cells in healthy people across ages. Study observations and caveats: Fewer expanded clones and more diversity marked long-lived versus aged donors.

A second roughly 7 to 11 cycle PCR used barcoded and J-beta primers. TCRdb reprocessed the 5' RACE reads via MiXCR and lists one record per CDR3 protein. The sample holds fewer than 900,000 distinct CDR3 sequences; about half are singletons and the top ten take approximately 32%. Per germline, CDR1 SGHTA and CDR2 FQGTGA. V shed 6 bases and J shed 6 bases, with 18 bases lying between them. The CDR3 has 14 residues. Drawing of peripheral blood yielded about 10 milliliters from each donor. This TCR derives from a woman aged 60-70 years in good health. This chain connects TRBV7-3 to TRBJ2-7, with D maybe TRBD2 (6 bases). The sample was blood. CDR3 protein: CASRRTRGPFEQYF. Written as DNA, the CDR3 is TGTGCCAGCAGGCGAACGCGGGGACCGTTCGAGCAGTACTTC.